What follows are 23 T cell receptor beta chains derived from one specimen sequenced in a study of blood T cell repertoires in COVID-19. Profiled with immunoSEQ multiplex PCR; TCRdb holds only in-frame clones, not every one. The sample carries fewer than 150,000 clones, about 87% recorded once. The sample was peripheral blood. Receptors were obtained from a woman in her thirties or forties with acute or convalescent COVID-19.

V is TRBV7-8 and J is TRBJ2-7; maybe TRBD2 (6 bases). CDR1 and CDR2 (germline): SGHVS, FQNEAQ. The CDR3 covers 14 residues. Trimming shortened V by 5 bases and J by 3 bases, and 14 bases separated the two germline ends. CDR3 sequence (DNA): TGTGCCAGCAGCCGGGACTCAGCAAACTACGAGCAGTACTTC. Protein sequence: CASSRDSANYEQYF.

This clone was picked up a small number of times. The rearrangement uses TRBV11-3 and TRBJ2-3; 9 bases align to TRBD2. Germline V gene sequence: CDR1 SGHNT, CDR2 YENEEA. The CDR3 has 16 amino acids. Unmatched junction bases numbered 9, after V lost 3 bases and J lost 5 bases. In DNA, the CDR3 is TGTGCCAGCAGCTTGGGGCGAGCGGGAGGTGAAGATACGCAGTATTTT. It translates to CASSLGRAGGEDTQYF.

The chain is built from TRBV6-2 or TRBV6-3 and TRBJ1-1, with a possible D match to TRBD1 (5 bases). With 4 bases removed from V and 4 bases from J, the gap between germline ends came to 19 bases. This CDR3 is 16 amino acids long. CDR1 MNHEY and CDR2 SVGEGT come from the germline V gene. CDR3 nucleotide sequence: TGTGCCAGCAGTTCAGACAGAGGCGGTATGGGCACTGAAGCTTTCTTT. Protein: CASSSDRGGMGTEAFF.

The chain employs TRBV5-1 and TRBJ1-3; 7 nucleotides match TRBD1. J was trimmed by 1 base and V by 5 bases; bases with no gene match: 3. The CDR3 has 14 amino acids. Germline CDR1 is SGHRS and CDR2 is YFSETQ. The CDR3 DNA is TGCGCCAGCAGTAGACAGGGTTCTGGAAACACCATATATTTT. The encoded protein is CASSRQGSGNTIYF.

The chain links TRBV19 to TRBJ2-7; 7 nucleotides align to TRBD2. J lost 2 bases, V lost 5 bases, and 6 bases had no gene match. The CDR3 consists of 14 residues. The germline gives CDR1 LNHDA, CDR2 SQIVND (reference sequence). The CDR3 DNA reads as TGTGCCAGTAGTCGGACTAGAAGTCCCTACGAGCAGTACTTC. This encodes CASSRTRSPYEQYF.

This sequence joins TRBV6-5 and TRBJ1-6; no firm D call. This CDR3 has 14 residues. From germline, CDR1 is MNHEY and CDR2 SVGAGI. V lost 0 bases to trimming and J lost 5 bases, with 5 bases between them. Written as DNA, the CDR3 is TGTGCCAGCAGTTACTCGGAGAATAATTCACCCCTCCACTTT. Translating it yields CASSYSENNSPLHF.

The V and J genes are TRBV27 and TRBJ2-2; 8 nucleotides match TRBD1. The CDR3 contains 15 residues. In germline, CDR1 is MNHEY, CDR2 SMNVEV (reference sequence). V was pared by 1 base and J by 4 bases, with 2 bases of the junction left unmatched. CDR3 sequence reads: CASSLWTGLTGELFF. The CDR3 DNA is TGTGCCAGCAGTTTATGGACAGGGCTCACCGGGGAGCTGTTTTTT.

The genes are TRBV30 and TRBJ2-3, with TRBD2 matching over 7 bases. V lost 0 bases to trimming and J lost 7 bases; unmatched junction nucleotides: 13. The CDR3 is 16 residues long. In germline, CDR1 is GTSNPN, CDR2 SVGIG (reference sequence). The CDR3 nucleotides are TGTGCCTGGAGTGTAGGGTCTAGCGGCCCCCAAAATACGCAGTATTTT. Amino acids: CAWSVGSSGPQNTQYF.

J is TRBJ1-1 and V is TRBV18; D remains unclear. Trimming took 0 bases from V and 7 from J, leaving 18 bases between them. CDR3 length: 16 residues. Germline assignment: CDR1 KGHSH and CDR2 LQKENI. In DNA form, the CDR3 reads TGTGCCAGCTCACCACCCTATTTACCGCGGGGAAGTGAAGCTTTCTTT. Translating it yields CASSPPYLPRGSEAFF.

The CDR3 region has the DNA TGTGCCACCAGCAGAGATCATCGGGACAGGGGCACTGAAGCTTTCTTT. Protein sequence: CATSRDHRDRGTEAFF. V gene TRBV15 combines with J gene TRBJ1-1; the match to TRBD1 covers 10 bases. V gave up 0 bases and J gave up 4 bases; unmatched junction bases: 5. CDR3 length equals 16 residues. Germline V gene sequence: CDR1 LNHNV, CDR2 YYDKDF (reference sequence).

The CDR3: CASSLWSGSGGELFF. The CDR3 coding sequence is TGTGCCAGCAGCTTGTGGAGTGGGAGTGGCGGGGAGCTGTTTTTT. This chain uses TRBV5-4 with TRBJ2-2; D is perhaps TRBD2 (5 bases). The CDR3 is 15 amino acids. Germline CDR1 reads SGHNT; CDR2 reads YYREEE (reference sequence). Trimming removed 1 base from V and 7 bases from J, with 14 bases in between.

The chain employs TRBV27 and TRBJ2-1; TRBD2 matches at 13 bases. Trimming removed 4 bases from V and 2 bases from J; junction bases left unmatched: 5. This CDR3 spans 17 amino acids. Germline CDR1 and CDR2: MNHEY and SMNVEV (reference sequence). CDR3 amino acids: CASSSLTSGRAYNEQFF. The CDR3 nucleotides are TGTGCCAGCAGTTCCCTAACTAGCGGGAGGGCCTACAATGAGCAGTTCTTC.

The rearrangement joins TRBV5-4 to TRBJ2-1; D not certain. The V end was cut by 2 bases, the J end by 10 bases, with 16 bases between. Germline CDR1 reads SGHNT; CDR2 reads YYREEE (reference sequence). The CDR3 is 14 residues long. CDR3 sequence reads: CASSLARPMKEQFF. DNA of the CDR3: TGTGCCAGCAGCTTAGCCCGCCCGATGAAGGAGCAGTTCTTC. The whole variable domain, remainder taken from reference TRBV5-4 and TRBJ2-1, is ETGVTQSPTHLIKTRGQQVTLRCSSQSGHNTVSWYQQALGQGPQFIFQYYREEENGRGNFPPRFSGLQFPNYSSELNVNALELDDSALYLCASSLARPMKEQFFGPGTRLTVL.

With regard to this clone: The junction and the germline gene differ at one end; a read error may be behind it. The chain has TRBV23-1 and TRBJ1-1; D call uncertain. TRBV23-1 is treated as an ORF (open reading frame) with a function not yet certain. The CDR3 runs to 13 residues. The CDR3, as DNA: TGCGCCAGCAGTTGGGAGCTACCTTTGGGCCCCCCATTT. Amino acids: CASSWELPLGPPF.

This rearrangement joins TRBV5-8 to TRBJ1-2, with 7 bases aligning to TRBD1. Germline V lookup: CDR1 SGHTS, CDR2 YDEGEE. The CDR3 has 17 amino acids. With V trimmed by 5 bases and J by 6 bases, 19 bases remained unmatched. The CDR3 DNA reads as TGTGCCAGCAGTCAACGGGGACAGTACACTTGGGCAAATGGCTACACCTTC. Translating it yields CASSQRGQYTWANGYTF.

This sequence joins TRBV6-2 or TRBV6-3 and TRBJ2-3, with D maybe TRBD1 (5 bases). CDR1 MNHEY and CDR2 SVGEGT come from the germline V gene. Between the trimmed V and J ends, which lost 0 bases and 2 bases, there was a span of 6 bases. The CDR3 contains 14 residues. The DNA for the CDR3 is TGTGCCAGCAGTTACTCGGGGCACACAGATACGCAGTATTTT. As protein: CASSYSGHTDTQYF.

This clone was observed a single time. The chain uses TRBV4-1 and TRBJ2-7, with TRBD2 identical over 7 bases. This CDR3 has 16 residues. CDR1 and CDR2 (germline): MGHRA, YSYEKL. V lost 0 bases and J lost 0; bases outside the gene matches: 5. The chain's CDR3 is CASSQDSSGYSYEQYF. The CDR3 DNA reads TGCGCCAGCAGCCAAGATTCTAGCGGTTACTCCTACGAGCAGTACTTC.

V and J are TRBV15 and TRBJ1-2; unclear D gene. Germline V lookup: CDR1 LNHNV, CDR2 YYDKDF (reference sequence). The V end lost 0 bases, the J end lost 5 bases, and 7 bases lay between the germline ends. CDR3 length: 13 amino acids. CDR3 nucleotide sequence: TGTGCCACCAGCAGAGATGGAGTTTATGGCTACACCTTC. Its protein is CATSRDGVYGYTF.

The count of this clone is one. The chain uses TRBV6-5 and TRBJ2-1, with D maybe TRBD1 (8 bases). Germline CDR1 is MNHEY and CDR2 is SVGAGI. This CDR3 spans 14 amino acids. Trimming cost V 7 bases and J 3 bases, with 13 bases left between them. CDR3 sequence (DNA): TGTGCCAGCAACAGGGGGGGGAACTACAATGAGCAGTTCTTC. Translation gives CASNRGGNYNEQFF.

V usage is TRBV10-2 and J usage is TRBJ1-4, with 12 nucleotides matching TRBD1. The J segment lost 8 bases and the V segment lost 4 bases, leaving 5 bases of the junction unmatched. The CDR3 runs to 15 residues. Germline CDR1 reads WSHSY; CDR2 reads SAAADI. The CDR3 sequence: CASSVGTGGGEKLFF. The CDR3 DNA follows: TGCGCCAGCAGTGTGGGGACAGGGGGCGGCGAAAAACTGTTTTTT.

The chain couples TRBV6-2 or TRBV6-3 to TRBJ1-5; 7 nucleotides line up with TRBD1. The CDR3 totals 16 residues. CDR1 is MNHEY, CDR2 SVGEGT, per germline. Germline trimming cut 5 bases from V and 1 base from J; bases unmatched to any gene: 8. CDR3 in DNA: TGTGCCAGCAGTCGGAATAAGGGACAGAGCAATCAGCCCCAGCATTTT. This gives the protein CASSRNKGQSNQPQHF.

The genes are TRBV29-1 and TRBJ2-5, with TRBD2 identical over 9 bases. The trim removed 3 bases at V and 5 bases at J, leaving 13 bases unmatched. Per germline, CDR1 SQVTM and CDR2 ANQGSEA. This CDR3 comprises 16 residues. CDR3 amino acids: CSVDRTSEGFWETQYF. The CDR3 DNA sequence: TGCAGCGTTGACAGGACTAGCGAGGGGTTTTGGGAGACCCAGTACTTC.

This rearrangement joins TRBV25-1 to TRBJ2-1, with D unclear. The germline V gene has CDR1 MGHDK and CDR2 SYGVNS. The CDR3 is 12 amino acids. Trimming removed 4 bases at V and 10 bases at J, with 11 bases between. CDR3 amino acids: CASSVAAAEQFF. In nucleotides, the CDR3 is TGTGCCAGCAGTGTGGCGGCGGCCGAGCAGTTCTTC.